The 23 T cell receptor beta chains listed next were all sequenced from one sample in a study of blood T cell repertoires in COVID-19. Generated by immunoSEQ multiplex PCR, the TCRdb table keeps only in-frame clones and is missing some. The sample yields 300,000 or so clones, over 85% seen once. The sequenced material came from PBMCs or T cells enriched from blood (not recorded which). The receptor set was obtained from a man in his fifties or sixties who had recovered from COVID-19.

The chain carries TRBV28 and TRBJ1-1, with D unresolved. Germline V gives CDR1 MDHEN, CDR2 SYDVKM. The ends were cut back, 5 bases at V and 1 base at J, with 8 bases in the middle. The CDR3 runs 13 residues. This CDR3 reads CASSEQPNTEAFF. In nucleotides, the CDR3 is TGTGCCAGCAGTGAACAGCCGAACACTGAAGCTTTCTTT.

The J gene is TRBJ1-1, the V gene TRBV6-6, with D possibly being TRBD1 (6 bases). V was clipped by 5 bases and J by 3 bases, with 19 bases between them. CDR1 is MNHNY and CDR2 is SVGAGI in the germline V gene (reference sequence). The CDR3 runs to 16 residues. CDR3 amino acids: CASSGPGQGRDTEAFF. The CDR3 coding sequence is TGTGCCAGCAGTGGACCGGGACAAGGAAGGGACACTGAAGCTTTCTTT.

This clone has a handful of counts. The chain combines TRBV7-8 with TRBJ2-5, with TRBD2 identical over 11 bases. This CDR3 contains 19 residues. In germline, CDR1 is SGHVS, CDR2 FQNEAQ. Losses at the gene ends were 0 bases for V and 2 bases for J; bases not matched to a gene: 11. The CDR3 DNA is TGTGCCAGCAGCTTAGCGCGTATCCCTAGCGGGGGGAGGCAAGAGACCCAGTACTTC. Protein sequence: CASSLARIPSGGRQETQYF.

This rearrangement joins TRBV7-8 to TRBJ2-1, with D maybe TRBD1 (6 bases). Germline V gene lookup returns CDR1 SGHVS and CDR2 FQNEAQ. The CDR3 loop spans 14 amino acids. V lost 0 bases and J 7 bases, leaving 10 bases between the germline ends. The CDR3 spells CASSLALQGNEQFF. CDR3 DNA sequence: TGTGCCAGCAGCTTAGCGCTCCAGGGGAATGAGCAGTTCTTC.

This chain links TRBV6-5 with TRBJ2-7; no clear D. The V and J ends lost 2 bases and 3 bases respectively, with 14 bases between them. Germline CDR1 MNHEY, CDR2 SVGAGI. The CDR3 is made up of 15 amino acids. The CDR3 bases are TGTGCCAGCAGTTACCGAGGCACCGCGTACTACGAGCAGTACTTC. This gives the protein CASSYRGTAYYEQYF.

This clone was found once. This chain connects TRBV28 to TRBJ2-7; 9 bases agree with TRBD2. The CDR3 runs to 15 residues. Germline V gene data show CDR1 as MDHEN and CDR2 as SYDVKM. Trimming at V came to 1 base and at J to 7 bases, leaving 8 bases not matched to a gene. The CDR3 region is CASSLFGAGGGEQYF. Written as DNA, the CDR3 is TGTGCCAGCAGTTTATTTGGGGCGGGAGGGGGTGAGCAGTACTTC.

The chain employs TRBV5-1 and TRBJ2-1; 7 nucleotides align to TRBD1. The CDR3 covers 13 residues. Trimming at V came to 2 bases and at J to 7 bases, leaving 3 bases not matched to a gene. CDR1 and CDR2 from the germline V gene are SGHRS and YFSETQ. CDR3: CASSLNRGNEQFF. In nucleotides, the CDR3 is TGCGCCAGCAGCTTAAACAGGGGAAATGAGCAGTTCTTC.

This chain links TRBV3-1 (or the pseudogene TRBV3-2) with TRBJ1-1; the match to TRBD1 covers 10 bases. J was trimmed by 9 bases and V by 4 bases; bases with no gene match: 8. Germline CDR1 is LGHDT and CDR2 is YNNKEL (reference sequence). CDR3 length equals 14 residues. The CDR3 DNA follows: TGTGCCAGCAGCCGAGACCCGGACAGGGGGAAAGCTTTCTTT. Its translation is CASSRDPDRGKAFF.

The V gene is TRBV2, the J gene TRBJ1-2; D gene uncertain. Germline V gene data show CDR1 as SNHLY and CDR2 as FYNNEI. V lost 5 bases and J lost 2, with 6 bases in between. The CDR3 totals 12 residues. The CDR3, as DNA: TGTGCCAGCAGTTGGGCCAACTATGGCTACACCTTC. It specifies CASSWANYGYTF.

The J gene is TRBJ2-1, the V gene TRBV6-7; 10 nucleotides agree with TRBD1. TRBV6-7 carries the ORF label, with uncertain function. The V segment lost 4 bases and the J segment 0 bases; nucleotides outside the gene matches: 15. The CDR3 spans 20 residues. The CDR3, as DNA: TGTGCCAGCAGTTTCGAAGACAGGGGGCAGGGAAAAGTCTCCTACAATGAGCAGTTCTTC. It specifies CASSFEDRGQGKVSYNEQFF.

In nucleotides, the CDR3 is TGTGCCAGCAGTGAAGTCTGGACAAGAAAAGAGACCCAGTACTTC. This codes for CASSEVWTRKETQYF. The V and J genes are TRBV6-1 and TRBJ2-5, with D possibly TRBD1 on 5 matching bases. V was cut by 1 base and J by 3 bases, with 12 bases left in between. The CDR3 consists of 15 residues. Germline-derived CDR1 and CDR2 are MNHNS and SASEGT.

The V and J genes are TRBV7-2 and TRBJ2-7; D possibly corresponds to TRBD2 (7 bases). Between the trimmed V and J ends, which lost 5 bases and 1 base, there was a span of 18 bases. The CDR3 is 16 residues long. Germline V gene lookup returns CDR1 SGHTA and CDR2 FQGNSA. CDR3: CASSPYGGTPSYEQYF. For the CDR3, the DNA is TGTGCCAGCAGCCCCTACGGGGGGACACCTTCCTACGAGCAGTACTTC.

The chain combines TRBV9 with TRBJ2-1; 8 nucleotides align to TRBD1. The germline V gene has CDR1 SGDLS and CDR2 YYNGEE. V was clipped by 3 bases and J by 8 bases; unmatched bases: 7. The CDR3 spans 14 residues. CDR3 nucleotides: TGTGCCAGCAGCGGCGAACAGGGGGTCGATGAGCAGTTCTTC. Protein: CASSGEQGVDEQFF.

The rearrangement uses TRBV6-6 and TRBJ1-2; 7 nucleotides match TRBD1. Germline assignment: CDR1 MNHNY and CDR2 SVGAGI (reference sequence). V was pared by 6 bases and J by 4 bases, with 11 bases of the junction left unmatched. The CDR3 runs 15 residues. CDR3 sequence (DNA): TGTGCCAGCAGGTATCCCCGCGACAGGGCCTATGGCTACACCTTC. This encodes CASRYPRDRAYGYTF.

The gene calls are TRBV29-1 and TRBJ1-5; D may be TRBD1 (6 bases). The V and J ends lost 6 bases and 2 bases respectively, with 11 bases between them. Germline V gene data show CDR1 as SQVTM and CDR2 as ANQGSEA. There are 13 residues in the CDR3. CDR3 region: CSVKQGGNQPQHF. The CDR3 DNA follows: TGCAGCGTCAAACAGGGTGGCAATCAGCCCCAGCATTTT.

The CDR3 spells CASSPSVSSTDTQYF. In nucleotides, the CDR3 is TGTGCCAGCTCACCCAGCGTGTCTAGCACAGATACGCAGTATTTT. The genes are TRBV18 and TRBJ2-3; D is undetermined. Trimming took 3 bases from V and 0 from J, leaving 10 bases between them. This CDR3 comprises 15 residues. Germline V lookup: CDR1 KGHSH, CDR2 LQKENI.

CDR3 region: CATSDLGGVYPTIAVNYEQYF. The DNA of the CDR3 is TGTGCCACCAGTGATTTGGGGGGGGTGTACCCGACTATAGCGGTTAATTACGAGCAGTACTTC. The chain recombines TRBV24-1 with TRBJ2-7; 7 bases match TRBD2. The CDR3 covers 21 residues. The V segment lost 0 bases and the J segment 4 bases; nucleotides outside the gene matches: 23. The germline gives CDR1 KGHDR, CDR2 SFDVKD.

The genes are TRBV3-1 (or the pseudogene TRBV3-2) and TRBJ2-2; 10 nucleotides align to TRBD1. Germline V gene sequence: CDR1 LGHDT, CDR2 YNNKEL (reference sequence). CDR3 length: 15 amino acids. V shed 2 bases, J shed 6 bases, and the junction held 3 bases outside the gene matches. CDR3 loop: CASSQSGQGPGELFF. CDR3 bases: TGTGCCAGCAGCCAATCGGGACAGGGGCCCGGGGAGCTGTTTTTT.

J is TRBJ2-7 and V is TRBV28; 7 bases match TRBD1. Germline CDR1 MDHEN, CDR2 SYDVKM. CDR3 size: 11 residues. Germline trimming cut 5 bases from V and 10 bases from J; bases unmatched to any gene: 5. CDR3: CASSRDRDQYF. DNA of the CDR3: TGTGCCAGCAGTCGTGACAGGGACCAGTACTTC.

CDR3 coding DNA: TGTGCCACCAGTGATGAGCGAAACATTCAGTACTTC. It translates to CATSDERNIQYF. The chain recombines TRBV15 with TRBJ2-4; D uncertain. Germline V lookup: CDR1 LNHNV, CDR2 YYDKDF (reference sequence). The CDR3 runs 12 residues. V was clipped by 6 bases and J by 6 bases, with 9 bases between them.

The chain carries TRBV24-1 and TRBJ2-1, with TRBD1 as a possible D gene (7 bases). The germline V gene has CDR1 KGHDR and CDR2 SFDVKD. V was clipped by 3 bases and J by 8 bases, with 19 bases between them. The CDR3 extends over 16 amino acids. CDR3 DNA: TGTGCCACCAGTGATGCCAGGGCAGGGGGGCCCGATGAGCAGTTCTTC. Protein sequence: CATSDARAGGPDEQFF.

The chain links TRBV30 to TRBJ1-6; D possibly corresponds to TRBD1 (5 bases). The CDR3 contains 14 residues. V dropped 2 bases and J dropped 10 bases, with 15 bases sitting between them. Germline CDR1 is GTSNPN and CDR2 is SVGIG (reference sequence). The chain's CDR3 is CAWSRSQGNSPLHF. The CDR3 nucleotides read TGTGCCTGGAGTAGATCCCAGGGCAACTCACCCCTCCACTTT. The variable domain in full, with the rest retrieved from reference TRBV30 and TRBJ1-6, is SQTIHQWPATLVQPVGSPLSLECTVEGTSNPNLYWYRQAAGRGLQLLFYSVGIGQISSEVPQNLSASRPQDRQFILSSKKLLLSDSGFYLCAWSRSQGNSPLHFGNGTRLTVT.

V gene TRBV6-5 combines with J gene TRBJ1-5; the match to TRBD1 covers 9 bases. Germline assignment: CDR1 MNHEY and CDR2 SVGAGI. V trimming: 7 bases; J trimming: 3 bases; junction bases outside the gene matches: 4. The CDR3 totals 14 residues. In DNA form, the CDR3 reads TGTGCCAGCAAGAGACAGGGGGACAATCAGCCCCAGCATTTT. Encoded protein: CASKRQGDNQPQHF.